The clone carrying this TCR beta chain has a count of ten or more. The antigen is undetermined. Building the TCR beta libraries relied on iRepertoire HTBI primers, and CDR3 regions underwent Arm-PCR. TCRdb reanalysed the multiplex PCR reads using MiXCR and keeps one entry per CDR3 protein. The sample contains about 470,000 distinct CDR3 sequences, 20% to 25% of which appear only once. The V and J ends lost 5 bases and 4 bases, in that order; junction bases with no gene match: 6. The CDR3 spans 14 residues. Germline V lookup: CDR1 MDHEN, CDR2 SYDVKM. The time point here: persistent/refractory GD, antithyroid drugs over 5 years with positive TRAb. Making the TCR library involved RNA that had been extracted from PBMCs. These data are taken from a study of regulatory T cells in long-lasting Graves disease. Study-level results: Thyroid tissue was not sampled; only peripheral blood was.

The sequence derives from a female donor with Graves disease. The V and J genes are TRBV28 and TRBJ1-2, with 8 bases fitting TRBD1. This specimen consisted of peripheral blood mononuclear cells (PBMCs), obtained when the disease was refractory, from a patient treated with antithyroid drugs. The CDR3: CASSDTGGGYGYTF. The CDR3 bases are TGTGCCAGCAGTGACACAGGGGGTGGCTATGGCTACACCTTC.